These 24 T cell receptor beta chains share one sample of origin, sequenced in a study of radiotherapy plus CTLA-4 blockade in lung cancer. Assay used: immunoSEQ multiplex PCR; TCRdb lists only in-frame clones, some missing. Altogether roughly 66,000 clones are present, about four fifths being singletons, with the ten largest covering about 4.2%. The starting material was peripheral blood, obtained from a patient treated with radiotherapy plus ipilimumab. The origin of the receptors is a human donor with non-small cell lung cancer who had a partial response to radiotherapy plus ipilimumab.

The chain joins TRBV2 to TRBJ2-1, with a tentative D call TRBD1 (5 bases). V lost 3 bases and J lost 4, with 13 bases in between. The CDR3 extends over 15 amino acids. Germline V lookup: CDR1 SNHLY, CDR2 FYNNEI. CDR3 sequence (DNA): TGTGCCAGCAGTGATGAAGGGGCCCTTTACAATGAGCAGTTCTTC. It encodes CASSDEGALYNEQFF.

The rearrangement links TRBV5-1 to TRBJ1-1; D call uncertain. The length of the CDR3 is 13 residues. V lost 5 bases to trimming and J lost 0 bases, with 8 bases between them. Germline loops: CDR1 SGHRS, CDR2 YFSETQ. The CDR3 coding sequence is TGCGCCAGCAGTGAGGCCTTGAACACTGAAGCTTTCTTT. Its translation is CASSEALNTEAFF.

The V and J genes are TRBV28 and TRBJ2-7; D is perhaps TRBD1 (6 bases). The CDR3 contains 15 residues. The V and J ends lost 4 bases and 6 bases respectively, with 19 bases between them. The germline V gene has CDR1 MDHEN and CDR2 SYDVKM. The CDR3 reads CASSYNRAGAGEQYF. The CDR3 coding sequence is TGTGCCAGCAGTTATAATCGGGCAGGGGCTGGCGAGCAGTACTTC.

V is TRBV18 and J is TRBJ1-1; 7 bases map to TRBD1. Germline V lookup: CDR1 KGHSH, CDR2 LQKENI. The CDR3 consists of 15 residues. The V segment lost 1 base and the J segment 2 bases; nucleotides outside the gene matches: 4. CDR3 sequence (DNA): TGTGCCAGCTCACCACGAGACAGGGCAAACACTGAAGCTTTCTTT. Its translation is CASSPRDRANTEAFF.

This clone was detected once. The chain is built from TRBV2 and TRBJ2-2; 8 bases map to TRBD1. V was clipped by 6 bases and J by 1 base; unmatched bases: 4. CDR3 length: 15 residues. Germline CDR1 SNHLY, CDR2 FYNNEI. This chain's CDR3 is CASSGQGRNTGELFF. CDR3 DNA sequence: TGTGCCAGCAGCGGACAGGGAAGGAACACCGGGGAGCTGTTTTTT.

The chain uses TRBV5-1 and TRBJ2-5, with TRBD1 matching over 8 bases. The germline V gene encodes CDR1 SGHRS and CDR2 YFSETQ. The CDR3 is made up of 15 amino acids. Trimming at V came to 0 bases and at J to 5 bases, leaving 6 bases not matched to a gene. The CDR3: CASSLEGQERETQYF. The CDR3 DNA reads as TGCGCCAGCAGCTTGGAGGGACAGGAAAGGGAGACCCAGTACTTC.

V and J are TRBV27 and TRBJ1-3, with 7 nucleotides matching TRBD1. The CDR3 contains 15 residues. Germline V CDR1 and CDR2: MNHEY, SMNVEV (reference sequence). V lost 5 bases and J lost 0; bases outside the gene matches: 4. CDR3 in DNA: TGTGCCAGCAGTCCGGGACAGCTCTCTGGAAACACCATATATTTT. It is translated as CASSPGQLSGNTIYF.

The chain recombines TRBV2 with TRBJ2-5; D might be TRBD1 (6 bases). V was trimmed by 10 bases and J by 2 bases, leaving 17 bases between them. This CDR3 has 14 amino acids. Germline assignment: CDR1 SNHLY and CDR2 FYNNEI. CDR3 region: CATQRTVNQETQYF. The DNA of the CDR3 is TGTGCCACCCAGAGGACAGTAAATCAAGAGACCCAGTACTTC.

The chain combines TRBV5-3 with TRBJ1-1, with 7 bases fitting TRBD1. TRBV5-3 is labeled an ORF, and its function is uncertain. The CDR3 extends over 14 amino acids. Trimming removed 5 bases from V and 2 bases from J; junction bases left unmatched: 6. This CDR3 reads CARSSGTANTEAFF. In DNA, the CDR3 is TGTGCCAGAAGTTCCGGGACAGCCAACACTGAAGCTTTCTTT.

J is TRBJ1-1 and V is TRBV15; 11 bases map to TRBD1. This CDR3 is 16 amino acids long. Per the germline V gene, CDR1 is LNHNV and CDR2 is YYDKDF (reference sequence). With V trimmed by 2 bases and J by 7 bases, 9 bases remained unmatched. The CDR3 DNA sequence: TGTGCCACCAGCAGACCCCCTTCCGGGACAGGGGGTGAAGCTTTCTTT. This translates into CATSRPPSGTGGEAFF.

The chain combines TRBV10-3 with TRBJ2-5; 8 bases fit TRBD1. Germline loops: CDR1 ENHRY, CDR2 SYGVKD. The J segment lost 2 bases and the V segment lost 7 bases, leaving 9 bases of the junction unmatched. This CDR3 has 15 residues. CDR3 sequence reads: CAINSGQGQQETQYF. DNA for the CDR3: TGTGCCATCAATTCCGGACAGGGCCAACAAGAGACCCAGTACTTC.

The V gene is TRBV6-1, the J gene TRBJ1-2; the D is unclear. The V and J ends lost 4 bases and 4 bases respectively, with 13 bases between them. The germline V gene has CDR1 MNHNS and CDR2 SASEGT. This CDR3 comprises 14 residues. The CDR3 spells CASSARPQSYGYTF. Written as DNA, the CDR3 is TGTGCCAGCAGTGCGCGGCCCCAATCCTATGGCTACACCTTC.

The chain carries TRBV28 and TRBJ1-3; D gene uncertain. Deletions cut 7 bases from V and 2 bases from J, with 18 bases between. Germline values: CDR1 MDHEN, CDR2 SYDVKM. The CDR3 runs 16 residues. CDR3 in amino acids: CASNGGSSGAGNTIYF. The CDR3 nucleotides read TGTGCCAGCAACGGAGGGTCATCTGGAGCTGGAAACACCATATATTTT.

CDR3 sequence: CASRGGLGLYNEQFF. CDR3 bases: TGTGCCAGCAGGGGGGGACTAGGGCTGTACAATGAGCAGTTCTTC. V is TRBV2 and J is TRBJ2-1; 8 bases are a match to TRBD2. With 6 bases clipped from V and 4 bases from J, the junction kept 8 bases outside the gene matches. The germline V gene has CDR1 SNHLY and CDR2 FYNNEI. This CDR3 has 15 residues.

Only one count was recorded for this clone. V gene TRBV27 combines with J gene TRBJ1-1; TRBD1 agrees at 8 bases. Germline values: CDR1 MNHEY, CDR2 SMNVEV (reference sequence). The CDR3 spans 15 residues. V trimming: 5 bases; J trimming: 4 bases; junction bases outside the gene matches: 9. The CDR3 DNA reads TGTGCCAGCAGTCCCACCAGGGGGCAAAGCACTGAAGCTTTCTTT. Its protein product is CASSPTRGQSTEAFF.

This sequence joins TRBV12-2 and TRBJ1-1; the D call TRBD1 from the table was never checked on the DNA. TRBV12-2 is designated a pseudogene. The CDR3 sequence is 14 residues long. DNA of the CDR3: TGTGCAAGTCGCTTAGCGGACAGGGAGGGAGAAGCTTTCTTT. This encodes CASRLADREGEAFF.

The gene calls are TRBV9 and TRBJ2-2, with D possibly matching TRBD2 (6 bases). The V gene lost 1 base and the J gene lost 5 bases, with 12 bases spanning the gap. Germline lookup yields CDR1 SGDLS and CDR2 YYNGEE. This CDR3 contains 15 residues. CDR3 sequence reads: CASSVLAGSTGELFF. CDR3 sequence (DNA): TGTGCCAGCAGCGTACTCGCGGGAAGTACCGGGGAGCTGTTTTTT. Full variable domain (missing parts from reference TRBV9 and TRBJ2-2): DSGVTQTPKHLITATGQRVTLRCSPRSGDLSVYWYQQSLDQGLQFLIQYYNGEERAKGNILERFSAQQFPDLHSELNLSSLELGDSALYFCASSVLAGSTGELFFGEGSRLTVL.

The chain recombines TRBV5-8 with TRBJ2-7, with D unresolved. Deletions cut 1 base from V and 6 bases from J, with 11 bases between. Germline V gene sequence: CDR1 SGHTS, CDR2 YDEGEE. The CDR3 contains 13 residues. The CDR3 is CASSLTSRSEQYF. The CDR3 region has the DNA TGTGCCAGCAGCTTGACTTCCCGGAGCGAGCAGTACTTC.

This chain joins TRBV5-1 and TRBJ2-7; the match to TRBD1 covers 7 bases. The length of the CDR3 is 14 residues. The trim removed 0 bases at V and 3 bases at J, leaving 3 bases unmatched. The V gene's germline CDR1 is SGHRS and CDR2 YFSETQ. CDR3 in amino acids: CASSLVGQYYEQYF. The CDR3 DNA reads as TGCGCCAGCAGCTTGGTGGGACAGTACTACGAGCAGTACTTC.

V gene TRBV2 combines with J gene TRBJ2-3, with D maybe TRBD2 (6 bases). The germline CDR1 and CDR2 sequences are SNHLY and FYNNEI. V lost 6 bases and J lost 6, with 16 bases in between. This CDR3 comprises 14 residues. CDR3 coding DNA: TGTGCCAGCAGACGGGGGAGCACTGACGATACGCAGTATTTT. It is translated as CASRRGSTDDTQYF. Complete variable domain (other parts from reference TRBV2 and TRBJ2-3): EPEVTQTPSHQVTQMGQEVILRCVPISNHLYFYWYRQILGQKVEFLVSFYNNEISEKSEIFDDQFSVERPDGSNFTLKIRSTKLEDSAMYFCASRRGSTDDTQYFGPGTRLTVL.

CDR3 sequence (DNA): TGTGCCAGCAGCTTAACTCCGGGACTAGCTCCAGATACGCAGTATTTT. It encodes CASSLTPGLAPDTQYF. This chain uses TRBV7-2 with TRBJ2-3; TRBD2 aligns across 9 bases. The junction had 7 bases not matched to a gene; V was cut back by 2 bases and J by 4 bases. Looked up from germline, CDR1 is SGHTA and CDR2 is FQGNSA. This CDR3 contains 16 residues.

The chain couples TRBV28 to TRBJ2-7; 8 bases agree with TRBD2. This CDR3 has 15 residues. V lost 4 bases and J lost 5; bases outside the gene matches: 10. Per germline, CDR1 MDHEN and CDR2 SYDVKM. Written as DNA, the CDR3 is TGTGCCAGCAGTTCCCCGGGAGGGTTAGGCCACGAGCAGTACTTC. This gives the protein CASSSPGGLGHEQYF.

This clone came up once. J is TRBJ1-2 and V is TRBV18; no definite D call. Between the trimmed V and J ends, which lost 4 bases and 2 bases, there was a span of 8 bases. CDR1 and CDR2 (germline): KGHSH, LQKENI. The CDR3 extends over 13 amino acids. CDR3 DNA sequence: TGTGCCAGCTCACGTGAGGGAAACTATGGCTACACCTTC. Its protein product is CASSREGNYGYTF.

As concerns this clone: Because the CDR3's place on the DNA is in doubt, the DNA is left out and the CDR3 is given as listed by TCRdb. The chain uses TRBV18 and TRBJ2-1; TRBD1 is the table's D call, not checked against the DNA. The CDR3 region is 14 residues in length, termini included. The germline CDR1 and CDR2 sequences are KGHSH and LQKENI. The CDR3 spells CASSPTSAGNEQFF.